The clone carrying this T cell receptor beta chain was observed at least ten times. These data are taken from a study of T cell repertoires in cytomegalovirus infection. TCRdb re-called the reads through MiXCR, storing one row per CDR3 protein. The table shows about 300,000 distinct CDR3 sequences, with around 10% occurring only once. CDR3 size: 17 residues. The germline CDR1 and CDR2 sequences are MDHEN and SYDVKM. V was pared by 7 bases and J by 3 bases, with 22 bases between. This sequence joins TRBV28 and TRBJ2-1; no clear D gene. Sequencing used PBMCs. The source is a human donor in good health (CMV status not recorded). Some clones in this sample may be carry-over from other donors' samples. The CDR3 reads CASTPPLTGIVYNEQFF. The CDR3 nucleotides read TGTGCCAGCACCCCCCCCCTAACGGGCATCGTCTACAATGAGCAGTTCTTC.